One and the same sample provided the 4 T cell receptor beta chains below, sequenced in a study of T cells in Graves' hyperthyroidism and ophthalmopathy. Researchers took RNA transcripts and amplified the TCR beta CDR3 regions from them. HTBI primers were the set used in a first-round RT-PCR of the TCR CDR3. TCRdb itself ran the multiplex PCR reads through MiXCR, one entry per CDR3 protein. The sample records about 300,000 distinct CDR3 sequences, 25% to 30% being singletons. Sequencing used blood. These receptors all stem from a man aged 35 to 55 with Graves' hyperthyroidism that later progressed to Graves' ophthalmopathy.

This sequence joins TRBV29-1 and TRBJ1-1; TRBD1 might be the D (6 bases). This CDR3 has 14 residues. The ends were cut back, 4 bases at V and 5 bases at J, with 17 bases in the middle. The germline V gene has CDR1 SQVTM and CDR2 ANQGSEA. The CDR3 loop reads CSVAAQGFGTEAFF. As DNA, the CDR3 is TGCAGCGTTGCTGCCCAGGGGTTCGGGACTGAAGCTTTCTTT.

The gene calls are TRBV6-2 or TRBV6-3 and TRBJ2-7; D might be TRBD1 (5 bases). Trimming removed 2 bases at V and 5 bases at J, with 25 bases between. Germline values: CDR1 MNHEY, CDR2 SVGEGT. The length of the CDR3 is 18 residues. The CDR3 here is CASSYRAATSPWGHEQYF. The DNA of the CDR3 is TGTGCCAGCAGTTACAGGGCGGCGACCTCGCCCTGGGGCCACGAGCAGTACTTC.

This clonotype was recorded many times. DNA for the CDR3: TGTGCCAGTAGCCCCGGGACAGCCGGAAACACCATATATTTT. This sequence encodes CASSPGTAGNTIYF. The gene calls are TRBV19 and TRBJ1-3; 7 bases map to TRBD1. Trimming removed 6 bases from V and 4 bases from J; junction bases left unmatched: 6. The germline gives CDR1 LNHDA, CDR2 SQIVND (reference sequence). The CDR3 contains 14 residues.

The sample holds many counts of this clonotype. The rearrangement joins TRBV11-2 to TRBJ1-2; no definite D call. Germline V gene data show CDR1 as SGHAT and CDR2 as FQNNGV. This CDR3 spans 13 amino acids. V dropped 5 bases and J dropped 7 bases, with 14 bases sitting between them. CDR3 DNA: TGTGCCAGCAGCCTCGAACCTCTGGGTGGCTACACCTTC. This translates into CASSLEPLGGYTF.